In this sample, the clone carrying this TCR beta chain turned up once. What it recognizes is unknown. This record belongs to a study of OX40 agonist ivuxolimab in advanced cancers. On the study more broadly: Three individuals attained partial responses, comprising one hepatocellular carcinoma case and two cutaneous melanoma cases.

The table came from immunoSEQ multiplex PCR; TCRdb's copy has only in-frame clones and leaves some out. The sample contains approximately 94,000 clones, 85% to 95% of which appear only once. Findings and caveats of the study: Which antigen the expanded peripheral T cells recognized is unknown. Part of the nonresponder group also had normalized T-cell clonal expansion that was low.

Trimming removed 5 bases from V and 6 bases from J, with 7 bases in between. Looked up from germline, CDR1 is SGHNT and CDR2 is YENEEA. The CDR3 runs to 12 residues. The J gene is TRBJ1-4, the V gene TRBV11-3; D is undetermined. The TCR originated in an adult with an advanced solid tumor such as melanoma, head and neck, liver or kidney cancer. The starting material was CD4+ or CD8+ T cells sorted from blood, obtained in a trial of the OX40 agonist ivuxolimab. CDR3 in DNA: TGTGCCAGCAGCCCCGAGTATGAAAAACTGTTTTTT. This translates into CASSPEYEKLFF.